The 31 T cell receptor beta chains presented below share a single source sample, sequenced in a study of beta chain features in type 1 diabetes. Since all of the isolated RNA was reverse transcribed, expressed TCRB transcripts were what got sequenced. The assay was immunoSEQ multiplex PCR, and TCRdb's table has in-frame clones only and misses some. The sample carries about 150,000 clones, nearly 50% recorded once. Material: Tregs from blood. These receptors were obtained from a man between 18 and 29 years old in good health.

The chain joins TRBV5-4 to TRBJ1-4; no firm D call. Germline V gene sequence: CDR1 SGHNT, CDR2 YYREEE (reference sequence). This CDR3 spans 13 amino acids. V lost 2 bases, J lost 8 bases, and 10 bases lay in between. This CDR3 is CASSLVGVEKLFF. The CDR3 DNA is TGTGCCAGCAGCTTAGTTGGAGTCGAAAAACTGTTTTTT.

CDR3: CASSRGYTGELFF. CDR3 DNA: TGTGCCAGCAGCCGGGGGTACACCGGGGAGCTGTTTTTT. The V and J genes are TRBV9 and TRBJ2-2, with D perhaps TRBD2 (6 bases). The germline CDR1 and CDR2 sequences are SGDLS and YYNGEE. The CDR3 length is 13 residues. Trimming stripped 4 bases from V and 3 bases from J, with 7 bases between.

The V and J genes are TRBV10-3 and TRBJ2-1; TRBD2 aligns across 12 bases. Germline CDR1 reads ENHRY; CDR2 reads SYGVKD. J was trimmed by 7 bases and V by 2 bases; bases with no gene match: 3. This CDR3 has 15 amino acids. The CDR3 nucleotides are TGTGCCATCAGTGAGGGACTAGCGGGAACAAATGAGCAGTTCTTC. As protein: CAISEGLAGTNEQFF.

V gene TRBV6-1 combines with J gene TRBJ2-5; weak D call: TRBD1 (5 bases). CDR3 size: 16 residues. V shed 0 bases and J shed 5 bases, with 16 bases lying between them. Germline V CDR1 and CDR2: MNHNS, SASEGT. CDR3 amino acids: CASSEAQTGGAETQYF. The CDR3 nucleotides are TGTGCCAGCAGTGAAGCGCAAACAGGCGGCGCTGAGACCCAGTACTTC.

The chain has TRBV7-2 and TRBJ2-1, with D unresolved. Trimming took off 3 bases at V and 8 bases at J, with 17 bases between the two ends. From germline, CDR1 is SGHTA and CDR2 FQGNSA. The CDR3 is made up of 15 amino acids. CDR3 DNA sequence: TGTGCCAGCAGCTTCGCGGTGACCCTTATCGATGAGCAGTTCTTC. Translation gives CASSFAVTLIDEQFF. Combining the CDR3 with reference TRBV7-2 and TRBJ2-1 gives the whole variable domain GAGVSQSPSNKVTEKGKDVELRCDPISGHTALYWYRQSLGQGLEFLIYFQGNSAPDKSGLPSDRFSAERTGGSVSTLTIQRTQQEDSAVYLCASSFAVTLIDEQFFGPGTRLTVL.

The V gene is TRBV30, the J gene TRBJ2-7, with D tentatively TRBD2 (6 bases). Germline values: CDR1 GTSNPN, CDR2 SVGIG (reference sequence). CDR3 size: 12 residues. With 3 bases removed from V and 1 base from J, the gap between germline ends came to 7 bases. This CDR3 is CAWRTSSYEQYF. The CDR3 coding sequence is TGTGCCTGGAGGACTAGTTCCTACGAGCAGTACTTC.

The V gene is TRBV7-2, the J gene TRBJ2-5; 14 bases are shared with TRBD2. This CDR3 has 16 amino acids. Germline loops: CDR1 SGHTA, CDR2 FQGNSA. V was pared by 7 bases and J by 5 bases, with 9 bases of the junction left unmatched. The DNA for the CDR3 is TGTGCCAGCACCCTTGGGACTAGCGGGAGTTGGGAGACCCAGTACTTC. This encodes CASTLGTSGSWETQYF.

V and J are TRBV4-2 and TRBJ2-2, with TRBD1 matching 7 bases. The trim removed 3 bases at V and 0 bases at J, leaving 4 bases unmatched. The V gene's germline CDR1 is LGHNA and CDR2 YNFKEQ. This CDR3 is built from 16 residues. CDR3 in DNA: TGTGCCAGCAGCCATCCGGGACAGACGAACACCGGGGAGCTGTTTTTT. It encodes CASSHPGQTNTGELFF.

The V and J genes are TRBV7-2 and TRBJ2-6; TRBD1 aligns across 7 bases. The CDR3 is 15 residues long. Germline loops: CDR1 SGHTA, CDR2 FQGNSA. After removal of 2 bases from V and 2 bases from J, the junction contained 0 bases not matched to a gene. The CDR3 loop reads CASSLTGAGANVLTF. In nucleotides, the CDR3 is TGTGCCAGCAGCTTAACAGGGGCTGGGGCCAACGTCCTGACTTTC.

The chain links TRBV15 to TRBJ1-4, with D perhaps matching TRBD1 (6 bases). The germline V gene encodes CDR1 LNHNV and CDR2 YYDKDF (reference sequence). The CDR3 contains 16 residues. Trimming left V 5 bases short and J 7 bases short, with 20 bases between. In DNA, the CDR3 is TGTGCCACCAGCTTGCTACTAGGTGGCAGGGGTGAAAAACTGTTTTTT. It specifies CATSLLLGGRGEKLFF. The full variable domain, rest sourced from reference TRBV15 and TRBJ1-4, is DAMVIQNPRYQVTQFGKPVTLSCSQTLNHNVMYWYQQKSSQAPKLLFHYYDKDFNNEADTPDNFQSRRPNTSFCFLDIRSPGLGDTAMYLCATSLLLGGRGEKLFFGSGTQLSVL.

V is TRBV7-2 and J is TRBJ2-7, with 10 nucleotides matching TRBD1. Germline lookup yields CDR1 SGHTA and CDR2 FQGNSA. The CDR3 consists of 16 residues. J was trimmed by 5 bases and V by 6 bases; bases with no gene match: 13. Here the CDR3 reads CASSPTLDRGRHEQYF. In DNA, the CDR3 is TGTGCCAGCAGTCCAACCCTTGACAGGGGGCGACACGAGCAGTACTTC.

J is TRBJ2-1 and V is TRBV30, with 12 bases matching TRBD2. The V segment lost 8 bases and the J segment 7 bases; nucleotides outside the gene matches: 6. The germline gives CDR1 GTSNPN, CDR2 SVGIG (reference sequence). The length of the CDR3 is 13 residues. CDR3 bases: TGTGCCCGAACTAGCGGGGGGTTTAATGAGCAGTTCTTC. It codes for CARTSGGFNEQFF.

This clone was seen just once. The J gene is TRBJ1-1, the V gene TRBV11-2; 8 nucleotides match TRBD1. This CDR3 is built from 14 residues. Germline-derived CDR1 and CDR2 are SGHAT and FQNNGV. V shed 6 bases and J 5 bases; nucleotides not matched to a gene: 8. CDR3: CASRLGQGRTEAFF. For the CDR3, the DNA is TGTGCCAGCAGACTCGGACAGGGCAGGACTGAAGCTTTCTTT.

This chain connects TRBV10-2 to TRBJ2-1, with TRBD2 matching over 7 bases. The CDR3 totals 14 residues. Germline assignment: CDR1 WSHSY and CDR2 SAAADI. The trim removed 8 bases at V and 5 bases at J, leaving 9 bases unmatched. CDR3 in DNA: TGCGCCAGCTCCCTTAGTGGGAGGGACAATGAGCAGTTCTTC. This translates into CASSLSGRDNEQFF.

J is TRBJ2-3 and V is TRBV7-3, with no clear D. The V and J ends lost 5 bases and 1 base respectively, with 7 bases between them. The germline CDR1 and CDR2 sequences are SGHTA and FQGTGA. CDR3 length: 13 residues. In nucleotides, the CDR3 is TGTGCCAGCAGCAACATGGGCACAGATACGCAGTATTTT. Its translation is CASSNMGTDTQYF.

The J gene is TRBJ2-1, the V gene TRBV14; no firm D call. V was shortened by 0 bases and J by 6 bases, with 9 bases between the two germline ends. Germline values: CDR1 SGHDN, CDR2 FVKESK. The CDR3 is 14 amino acids. CDR3 in amino acids: CASSQDWAANEQFF. DNA of the CDR3: TGTGCCAGCAGCCAAGATTGGGCAGCCAATGAGCAGTTCTTC.

This clone showed up just a few times. The chain combines TRBV7-9 with TRBJ1-5, with 7 bases aligning to TRBD1. This CDR3 has 12 residues. After removal of 5 bases from V and 7 bases from J, the junction contained 2 bases not matched to a gene. Germline V gives CDR1 SEHNR, CDR2 FQNEAQ (reference sequence). The CDR3 reads CASSTGVQPQHF. The CDR3 coding sequence is TGTGCCAGCAGCACAGGGGTACAGCCCCAGCATTTT.

V gene TRBV5-4 combines with J gene TRBJ2-6; no definite D call. Germline V gene lookup returns CDR1 SGHNT and CDR2 YYREEE (reference sequence). The CDR3 extends over 16 amino acids. V was pared by 4 bases and J by 4 bases, with 15 bases between. This CDR3 reads CASSLQGLRGANVLTF. The CDR3 DNA reads as TGTGCCAGCAGCCTGCAAGGTCTCAGGGGGGCCAACGTCCTGACTTTC. Together with reference TRBV5-4 and TRBJ2-6, the CDR3 gives the full variable domain: ETGVTQSPTHLIKTRGQQVTLRCSSQSGHNTVSWYQQALGQGPQFIFQYYREEENGRGNFPPRFSGLQFPNYSSELNVNALELDDSALYLCASSLQGLRGANVLTFGAGSRLTVL.

This clone was counted between two and nine times. The chain uses TRBV18 and TRBJ1-2; TRBD1 aligns across 8 bases. Unmatched junction bases numbered 6, after V lost 5 bases and J lost 7 bases. CDR3 length: 13 residues. Germline V gives CDR1 KGHSH, CDR2 LQKENI. The CDR3, as DNA: TGTGCCAGCTCATCGACAGGGGAAAGTGGCTACACCTTC. It is translated as CASSSTGESGYTF. Variable domain in full (rest from reference TRBV18 and TRBJ1-2): NAGVMQNPRHLVRRRGQEARLRCSPMKGHSHVYWYRQLPEEGLKFMVYLQKENIIDESGMPKERFSAEFPKEGPSILRIQQVVRGDSAAYFCASSSTGESGYTFGSGTRLTVV.

The DNA for the CDR3 is TGTGCCAGCTCACTAGGGACAGATACAGATACGCAGTATTTT. It codes for CASSLGTDTDTQYF. The V and J genes are TRBV18 and TRBJ2-3; 7 nucleotides agree with TRBD1. V dropped 4 bases and J dropped 3; count of bases not matched to a gene: 4. Germline V gene data show CDR1 as KGHSH and CDR2 as LQKENI. The CDR3 spans 14 residues.

The genes are TRBV14 and TRBJ1-2; perhaps TRBD1 as D (5 bases). V lost 1 base to trimming and J lost 4 bases, with 10 bases between them. The CDR3 is made up of 14 amino acids. Germline loops: CDR1 SGHDN, CDR2 FVKESK. The CDR3 loop is CASSQAGHTYGYTF. CDR3 nucleotide sequence: TGTGCCAGCAGCCAAGCAGGACACACCTATGGCTACACCTTC.

Note on this clone: The junction departs from the called germline gene at one end, perhaps through a read error. The CDR3 protein is CASRAGQGIYEQCF. The CDR3 coding sequence is TGTGCCAGCAGGGCCGGACAGGGAATCTACGAGCAGTGCTTC. This chain links TRBV6-1 with TRBJ2-7, with TRBD1 matching over 8 bases. This CDR3 spans 14 amino acids. Germline V gene data show CDR1 as MNHNS and CDR2 as SASEGT.

This chain uses TRBV29-1 with TRBJ2-7; 8 nucleotides match TRBD2. The V segment lost 4 bases and the J segment 3 bases; nucleotides outside the gene matches: 5. Looked up from germline, CDR1 is SQVTM and CDR2 is ANQGSEA. This CDR3 has 13 residues. CDR3 amino acids: CSVVAGGLYEQYF. The CDR3 nucleotides read TGCAGCGTTGTGGCGGGAGGCCTCTACGAGCAGTACTTC.

The chain couples TRBV28 to TRBJ1-2; perhaps TRBD1 as D (5 bases). The germline V and J ends were trimmed by 5 bases and 7 bases, with 11 bases remaining between them. CDR1 and CDR2 (germline): MDHEN, SYDVKM. The CDR3 has 12 residues. This chain's CDR3 is CASSPLGGGYTF. The CDR3 DNA follows: TGTGCCAGCAGTCCCCTCGGGGGTGGCTACACCTTC.

This chain connects TRBV25-1 to TRBJ2-7; TRBD1 aligns across 9 bases. The CDR3 runs to 15 residues. V was clipped by 3 bases and J by 5 bases; unmatched bases: 8. The germline V gene has CDR1 MGHDK and CDR2 SYGVNS. The CDR3 nucleotides are TGTGCCAGCAGTGATATGGGGACAGGGATCAACGAGCAGTACTTC. Residues: CASSDMGTGINEQYF.

This clone occurred a few times. The J gene is TRBJ2-6, the V gene TRBV7-9; possible D gene TRBD2, 6 bases. The length of the CDR3 is 15 residues. V shed 5 bases and J shed 3 bases, with 11 bases lying between them. Looked up from germline, CDR1 is SEHNR and CDR2 is FQNEAQ (reference sequence). CDR3 bases: TGTGCCAGCAGCCGACTAGGACGTGGGGCCAACGTCCTGACTTTC. Translating it yields CASSRLGRGANVLTF.

The rearrangement links TRBV7-2 to TRBJ1-1; D is ambiguous. The CDR3 length is 14 residues. Trimming shortened V by 5 bases and J by 4 bases, and 14 bases separated the two germline ends. Per the germline V gene, CDR1 is SGHTA and CDR2 is FQGNSA. CDR3 nucleotide sequence: TGTGCCAGCAGCCCTATCTTAGAGGGCACTGAAGCTTTCTTT. This codes for CASSPILEGTEAFF. The full variable domain, completed using reference TRBV7-2 and TRBJ1-1, is GAGVSQSPSNKVTEKGKDVELRCDPISGHTALYWYRQSLGQGLEFLIYFQGNSAPDKSGLPSDRFSAERTGGSVSTLTIQRTQQEDSAVYLCASSPILEGTEAFFGQGTRLTVV.

This chain links TRBV7-9 with TRBJ2-1; 8 nucleotides match TRBD1. V was clipped by 5 bases and J by 7 bases; unmatched bases: 10. This CDR3 comprises 15 residues. Germline CDR1 reads SEHNR; CDR2 reads FQNEAQ (reference sequence). The DNA of the CDR3 is TGTGCCAGCAGCCCAAGGGGACAGGTTTGGAATGAGCAGTTCTTC. Encoded protein: CASSPRGQVWNEQFF.

This clone was found a few times. This chain uses TRBV5-1 with TRBJ2-1; TRBD2 is a possible D gene (6 bases). In germline, CDR1 is SGHRS, CDR2 YFSETQ. The length of the CDR3 is 15 residues. Trimming removed 0 bases from V and 7 bases from J, with 14 bases in between. The CDR3 loop reads CASSLAPGDWNEQFF. The CDR3 DNA reads as TGCGCCAGCAGCTTGGCTCCGGGAGACTGGAATGAGCAGTTCTTC.

The chain employs TRBV30 and TRBJ2-5, with TRBD2 matching 9 bases. The CDR3 is 16 amino acids. Germline trimming cut 4 bases from V and 5 bases from J; bases unmatched to any gene: 14. CDR1 and CDR2 (germline): GTSNPN, SVGIG (reference sequence). The CDR3 region has the DNA TGTGCCTGGACCAACTTAGCGGGGGCCATTGGGGAGACCCAGTACTTC. Its protein is CAWTNLAGAIGETQYF.

The chain employs TRBV10-3 and TRBJ2-1; 8 positions agree with TRBD1. The ends lost 6 bases at V and 5 bases at J; junction bases unmatched: 6. This CDR3 has 14 amino acids. CDR1 and CDR2 from the germline V gene are ENHRY and SYGVKD. CDR3 DNA: TGTGCCATCAGACCCAGGGGGCAAAACAATGAGCAGTTCTTC. It codes for CAIRPRGQNNEQFF.